This TCR beta chain was found in a study of radiotherapy plus CTLA-4 blockade in lung cancer. About this clone itself: Its target is not known.

Study-wide results and limits: An expansion of tumor-derived TCR clones occurred in blood after radiotherapy plus ipilimumab.

Focal radiation was given together with CTLA-4 blockade (ipilimumab) to patients with chemo-refractory metastatic non-small-cell lung cancer. Sequencing was performed with immunoSEQ multiplex PCR; in TCRdb, only in-frame clones are kept and a portion is missing. The sample comprises about 97,000 clones, under 85% of which are singletons, and roughly 2.8% rests with the top ten. Sequences were derived from peripheral blood, sampled from a patient treated with radiotherapy plus ipilimumab. The clonotype comes from a human donor with non-small cell lung cancer who had a partial response to radiotherapy plus ipilimumab. Some clones in this sample may be carry-over from other donors' samples.

The DNA of the CDR3 is TGCGCCAGCAGTCTTAGCGGGAGGGCCTGGGAGCTGTTTTTT. As protein: CASSLSGRAWELFF. The chain has TRBV10-1 and TRBJ2-2; 11 positions match TRBD2. Germline V gives CDR1 WNHNN, CDR2 SYGVQD (reference sequence). The CDR3 has 14 amino acids. Trimming took 5 bases from V and 9 from J; bases not matched to a gene: 5.